Here is one T cell receptor beta chain with its context. Its specificity is not known. This record comes from a study of cytomegalovirus exposure and HLA in healthy donors. The PCR made use of 60 Vbeta and 13 Jbeta primers. TCRdb's copy holds only in-frame clones and misses some; the assay was immunoSEQ multiplex PCR. The sample consists of around 250,000 clones, 81% of them appearing once. In nominal health when sampled, donors likely had unrecorded immune exposures nonetheless. Study-wide results and caveats: Highly shared variants forming one cluster were likely a sequencing artifact. With DRB1 most and HLA-C fewest, TCR association rates differed between HLA loci in a later analysis. 87-base-pair reads could not separate some V segments, including TRBV6-2 and TRBV6-3.

Looked up from germline, CDR1 is MRHNA and CDR2 is SNTAGT. CDR3 size: 16 residues. The V end was cut by 2 bases, the J end by 0 bases, with 10 bases between. The sequenced sample was PBMCs. The sequence was obtained from a woman between 55 and 75 years old in good health and CMV-seropositive. The chain is built from TRBV6-4 and TRBJ2-2; TRBD1 might be the D (6 bases). This CDR3 reads CASSDRRGTNTGELFF. The CDR3 bases are TGTGCCAGCAGTGACCGCAGGGGCACGAACACCGGGGAGCTGTTTTTT.